Sequencing of this T cell receptor beta chain was carried out in a study of OX40 agonist ivuxolimab in advanced cancers. Generated by immunoSEQ multiplex PCR, the TCRdb table keeps only in-frame clones and is missing some. The sample comprises 30,000 to 35,000 clones, over 80% of which are singletons, and 20% to 25% rests with the top ten. The V end lost 1 base, the J end lost 6 bases, and 13 bases lay between the germline ends. This CDR3 spans 14 amino acids. Germline V gene lookup returns CDR1 SNHLY and CDR2 FYNNEI. Source: CD4+ or CD8+ T cells sorted from blood, taken in a trial of the OX40 agonist ivuxolimab. This TCR derives from an adult with an advanced solid tumor such as melanoma, head and neck, liver or kidney cancer. This chain links TRBV2 with TRBJ2-7, with unresolved D. CDR3 sequence: CASSEVPAGFEQYF. CDR3 nucleotides: TGTGCCAGCAGTGAAGTCCCGGCAGGTTTCGAGCAGTACTTC.